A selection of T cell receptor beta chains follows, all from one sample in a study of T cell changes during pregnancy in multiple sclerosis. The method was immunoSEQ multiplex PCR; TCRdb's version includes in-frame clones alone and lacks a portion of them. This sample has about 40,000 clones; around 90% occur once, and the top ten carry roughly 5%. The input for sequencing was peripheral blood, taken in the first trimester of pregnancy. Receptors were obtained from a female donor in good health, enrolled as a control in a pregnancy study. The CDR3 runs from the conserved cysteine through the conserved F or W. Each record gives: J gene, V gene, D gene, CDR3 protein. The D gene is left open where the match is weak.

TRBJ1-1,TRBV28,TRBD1,CASSQQGAMNTEAFF
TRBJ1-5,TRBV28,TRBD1,CASSPAGTGGYSNQPQHF
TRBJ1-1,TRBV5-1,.,CASSLGAGFGTEAFF
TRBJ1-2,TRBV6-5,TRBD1,CASSYSTGGYGYTF
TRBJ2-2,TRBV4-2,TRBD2,CASSQEGSGGRNTGELFF
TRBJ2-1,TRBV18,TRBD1,CASSPTGANNEQFF
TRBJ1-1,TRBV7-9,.,CASSLLLTEAFF
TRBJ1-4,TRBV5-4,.,CASSLLPGEKLFF
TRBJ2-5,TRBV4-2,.,CASSPGGQETQYF
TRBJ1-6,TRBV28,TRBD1,CASSLSGTGGTPLHF
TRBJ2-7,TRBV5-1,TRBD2,CASSLERGGVGYEQYF
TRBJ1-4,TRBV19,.,CASFEGGGQEKLFF
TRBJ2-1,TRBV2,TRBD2,CASRGNRASGTSDGEQFF
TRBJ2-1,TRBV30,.,CAWSVMREQFF
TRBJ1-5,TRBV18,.,CASSPTGGVGNQPQHF
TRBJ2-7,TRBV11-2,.,CASSFTGSYEQYF
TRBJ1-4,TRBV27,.,CASSTGVNEKLFF
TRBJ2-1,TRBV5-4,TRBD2,CASSPGGTYNEQFF
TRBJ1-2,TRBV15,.,CATSNNSYYGYTF
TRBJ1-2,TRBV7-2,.,CASRRGTTNYGYTF
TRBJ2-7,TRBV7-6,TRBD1,CASSSGTGGYEQYF
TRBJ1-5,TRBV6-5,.,CASSYSAGLNQPQHF
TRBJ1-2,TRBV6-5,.,CASSYSGLNGYTF
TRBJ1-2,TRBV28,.,CASLNREGNYGYTF
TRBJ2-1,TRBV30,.,CAWRQGGYNEQFF
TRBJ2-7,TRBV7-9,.,CASSFTGNPYEQYF
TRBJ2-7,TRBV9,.,CASSVGLNYEQYF
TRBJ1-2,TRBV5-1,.,CASSLEGSGGVDGYTF
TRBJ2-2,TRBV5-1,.,CASSLDGNTGELFF
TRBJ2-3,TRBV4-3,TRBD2,CASSQGGGSTDTQYF
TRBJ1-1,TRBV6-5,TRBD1,CASSYQGAGEAFF
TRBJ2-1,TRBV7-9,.,CASSAQLVLDEQFF
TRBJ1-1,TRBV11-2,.,CASSPSLILAFF
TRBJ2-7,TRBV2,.,CASSEATTVSPQYF
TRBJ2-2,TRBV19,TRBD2,CASSIDSAGGNTGELFF
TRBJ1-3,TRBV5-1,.,CASSLEGTPGGNTIYF
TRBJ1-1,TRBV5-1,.,CASRTAMNTEAFF
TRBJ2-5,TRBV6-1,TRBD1,CASSGGQGDF
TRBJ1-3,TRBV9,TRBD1,CASSVDRTGLSGNTIYF
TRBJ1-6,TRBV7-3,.,CASSLNSRDSPLHF
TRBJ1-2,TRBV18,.,CASSPPLTGGYGYTF
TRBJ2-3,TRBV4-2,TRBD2,CASSQEGVGTSGGDTQYF
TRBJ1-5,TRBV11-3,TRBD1,CASSSGTGSQPQHF
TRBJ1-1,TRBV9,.,CASSVGGSTEAFF
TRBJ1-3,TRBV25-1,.,CASQGQSSGNTIYF
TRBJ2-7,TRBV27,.,CASSYRRRGAHEQYF
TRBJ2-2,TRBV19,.,CASSISPPEVEFTGELFF
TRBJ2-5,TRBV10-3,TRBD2,CAISVERGGGMETQYF
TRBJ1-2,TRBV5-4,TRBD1,CASSTERDRPSGYTF
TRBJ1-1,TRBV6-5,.,CASSYEGGDTEAFF
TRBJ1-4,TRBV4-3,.,CASSQALGEKLFF
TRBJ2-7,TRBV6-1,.,CASSEEQGSVYEQYF
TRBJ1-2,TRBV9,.,CASSVNRLESGYTF